The sample holds one count of the clone carrying this T cell receptor beta chain. Profiling relied on immunoSEQ multiplex PCR, and the TCRdb table lists in-frame clones only, not all of them. Of hundreds of thousands of clones in the sample, 80% to 90% were seen once. These data belong to a study of blood T cell repertoires in COVID-19. Study context: From T cells, B-cell-depleted T cells, or PBMCs came the material, which was cDNA or gDNA.

V was pared by 6 bases and J by 2 bases, with 8 bases between. CDR3 length: 13 amino acids. Symptom resolution, clearance, or two negative PCRs marked the recovered donors of Cohort 3. The TCR comes from a man under 40 who had recovered from COVID-19. The source material was PBMCs or T cells enriched from blood (not recorded which). This chain connects TRBV12-3 or TRBV12-4 to TRBJ1-5, with D possibly matching TRBD1 (5 bases). In nucleotides, the CDR3 is TGTGCCAGCAGACTGACAGGCAATCAGCCCCAGCATTTT. Encoded protein: CASRLTGNQPQHF.